The clone carrying this TCR beta chain was observed a few times. Its target is unknown. This sample is part of a study of cytomegalovirus exposure and HLA in healthy donors. The study ran its PCR with 60 Vbeta and 13 Jbeta primers. The assay was immunoSEQ multiplex PCR, and TCRdb's table has in-frame clones only and misses some. The sample lists 50,000 to 70,000 clones, almost 80% occurring once. Study-wide findings and caveats: The availability of immune exposure information extended only to CMV serostatus.

CDR1 and CDR2 (germline): MRHNA, SNTAGT. Unmatched junction bases numbered 3, after V lost 6 bases and J lost 6 bases. The CDR3 consists of 14 residues. The specimen was PBMCs. This chain joins TRBV6-4 and TRBJ2-2; 11 bases align to TRBD1. This TCR was sampled from a girl between 10 and 17 years old in good health and CMV-seropositive. The CDR3 DNA reads as TGTGCCAGCAGACCGGGACAGGGGGCCGGGGAGCTGTTTTTT. This gives the protein CASRPGQGAGELFF.